Listed here is a single T cell receptor (beta chain). The sample is drawn from a study of T cells in localized non-small cell lung cancer. Repertoires were generated with immunoSEQ multiplex PCR, while TCRdb's copy carries only in-frame clones and drops some. Of fewer than 13,000 clones listed, more than 75% are singletons. The CDR3 runs 13 residues. V dropped 4 bases and J dropped 2 bases, with 6 bases sitting between them. Germline CDR1 SGHTA, CDR2 FQGNSA. J is TRBJ2-1 and V is TRBV7-2, with D possibly being TRBD1 (5 bases). The specimen was peripheral blood, collected before any cancer treatment. The source is a male donor at least 60 years old with stage III lung adenocarcinoma. The CDR3, as DNA: TGTGCCAGCAGCTCCAGGGCCTACAATGAGCAGTTCTTC. Translated: CASSSRAYNEQFF.